This T cell receptor beta chain was recovered during a study of technical replicates of blood from several donors. Per the germline V gene, CDR1 is SGHTA and CDR2 is FQGTGA. V was trimmed by 4 bases and J by 7 bases, leaving 16 bases between them. CDR3 length: 14 amino acids. Generated by immunoSEQ multiplex PCR, the TCRdb table keeps only in-frame clones and is missing some. The repertoire holds about 56,000 clones, roughly 96% seen once, with about 3% in the top ten. J is TRBJ2-5 and V is TRBV7-3; unclear D gene. This receptor was taken from a human donor in good health. Some clones in this sample may be carry-over from other donors' samples. The specimen was PBMCs. In nucleotides, the CDR3 is TGTGCCAGCAGCTCTGTGAGGTGGTCCGCGACCCAGTACTTC. Residues: CASSSVRWSATQYF.